A selection of T cell receptor beta chains follows, all from one sample in a study of T cells after yellow fever vaccination. TCRdb reprocessed the 5' RACE reads with MiXCR, giving one entry per CDR3 protein. The sample carries about 340,000 distinct CDR3 sequences, around 4.1% recorded once. Sample: PBMCs, taken 5 days after the yellow fever booster vaccination. The receptors stem from a man younger than 35 who received the YFV17D yellow fever vaccine. Both conserved end residues are part of each CDR3.

V: TRBV7-6; length: 14; J: TRBJ1-6; CDR3: CASSAGQLNSPLHF
V: TRBV4-1; length: 15; J: TRBJ2-7; CDR3: CASSQVRISLDEQYF
V: TRBV28; length: 12; J: TRBJ1-4; CDR3: CASSIAGEKLFF
V: TRBV5-5; length: 15; J: TRBJ2-3; CDR3: CASSSTGLAEDTQYF
V: TRBV6-6; length: 14; J: TRBJ2-3; CDR3: CASRQGFITDTQYF
V: TRBV11-2; length: 15; J: TRBJ2-3; CDR3: CASSPSSASTDTQYF
V: TRBV5-4; length: 15; J: TRBJ2-1; CDR3: CASSYLLAPYNEQFF
V: TRBV5-4; length: 12; J: TRBJ2-1; CDR3: CASFSGRNEQFF
V: TRBV18; length: 12; J: TRBJ1-5; CDR3: CASSPEGKVQHF
V: TRBV7-2; length: 13; J: TRBJ2-5; CDR3: CASSLAPSETQYF
V: TRBV7-2; length: 15; J: TRBJ1-4; CDR3: CASSLSGPRREKLFF
V: TRBV9; length: 15; J: TRBJ2-5; CDR3: CASSVRQGGAETQYF
V: TRBV4-3; length: 14; J: TRBJ1-2; CDR3: CASSRRTGGTGYTF
V: TRBV20-1; length: 14; J: TRBJ2-5; CDR3: CSARDLAGPLTQYF
V: TRBV4-1; length: 14; J: TRBJ1-2; CDR3: CASSQADSFYGYTF